This note documents a single T cell receptor (beta chain) sequence. No antigen is known for it. This sample was included in a study of T-cell reconstitution after alpha-beta-depleted transplantation in children. Overall study findings and caveats: Reportedly, roughly two months post-transplant, alpha-beta T cells arose from several hundred expanded graft clones. Some patients showed high day-60 TCRbeta diversity, which derived from surviving recipient T cells and thymic progenitors.

The TCRbeta library incorporated unique molecular identifiers. MiXCR was run by TCRdb on the PCR reads, yielding one entry per CDR3 protein. The sample includes just over 950,000 distinct CDR3 sequences, about 31% of them seen just once. This receptor was taken from a boy under two years old who had a stem cell transplant for SCID, so the T cells may come from the graft donor. This specimen consisted of PBMCs, mostly from graft donor cells, obtained 360 days after TCRalphabeta/CD19-depleted stem cell transplant.

CDR3 in amino acids: CASSERSRQVASSQPQHF. CDR3 nucleotides: TGTGCCAGCAGCGAAAGATCTCGACAGGTGGCAAGTAGTCAGCCCCAGCATTTT. This chain uses TRBV7-3 with TRBJ1-5; D might be TRBD1 (6 bases). This CDR3 contains 18 residues. Germline V gene lookup returns CDR1 SGHTA and CDR2 FQGTGA. The V end lost 5 bases, the J end lost 6 bases, and 26 bases lay between the germline ends.